This is a list of T cell receptor beta chains from one sample in a study of control samples from healthy donors and cancer patients. Profiling relied on immunoSEQ multiplex PCR, and the TCRdb table lists in-frame clones only, not all of them. The repertoire has about 76,000 clones, around 90% of them found once; the top ten carry approximately 9.8%. What was sequenced was PBMCs. These receptors originate from a woman aged 50 to 60 with colorectal cancer. CDR3s include the opening cysteine and the closing phenylalanine or tryptophan. The D gene is left open where the match is weak.

TRBV3-1/TRBV3-2	TRBJ2-5	.	TGTGCCAGCAGCCATCGGGACCCACCCGTTTATGGTGTGACCCAGTACTTC	CASSHRDPPVYGVTQYF
TRBV11-3	TRBJ2-5	TRBD1	TGTGCCAGCAGCCTCCGACAGGGGGTACAAGAGACCCAGTACTTC	CASSLRQGVQETQYF
TRBV6-5	TRBJ2-1	.	TGTGCCAGCAGTTACTTGTCCCAGTACGATGAGCAGTTCTTC	CASSYLSQYDEQFF
TRBV28	TRBJ1-4	.	TGTGCCACCCGACTTGGGGAAAAACTGTTTTTT	CATRLGEKLFF
TRBV5-6	TRBJ1-2	TRBD1	TGTGCCAGCAGCTTGGTGGGGGACAGCTATGGCTACACCTTC	CASSLVGDSYGYTF
TRBV24-1	TRBJ2-1	.	TGTGCCACCAGTGATTTTACAGTTGACTCCTACAATGAGCAGTTCTTC	CATSDFTVDSYNEQFF
TRBV12-5	TRBJ2-4	TRBD1	TGTGCTAGTGGGGCCGGACAGGAAAACATTCAGTACTTC	CASGAGQENIQYF
TRBV5-1	TRBJ2-1	TRBD2	TGCGCCAGCAGCATCCCTAGCGGGGGGGCCCACAATGAGCAGTTCTTC	CASSIPSGGAHNEQFF
TRBV19	TRBJ1-5	.	TGTGCCAGTAAGGACAACTCATTACTAATTCAGCCCCAGCATTTT	CASKDNSLLIQPQHF
TRBV18	TRBJ2-3	.	TGTGCCAGCTCACCCCAAGGGAGTTCCACAGATACGCAGTATTTT	CASSPQGSSTDTQYF